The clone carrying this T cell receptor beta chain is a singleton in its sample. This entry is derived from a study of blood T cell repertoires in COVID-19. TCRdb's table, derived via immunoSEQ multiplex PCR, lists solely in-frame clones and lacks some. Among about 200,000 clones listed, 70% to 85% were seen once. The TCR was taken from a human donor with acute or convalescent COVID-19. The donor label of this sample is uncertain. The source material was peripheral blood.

As DNA, the CDR3 is TGTGCCAGTACTAGGACAGAATACAACTATGGCTACACCTTC. As protein: CASTRTEYNYGYTF. J is TRBJ1-2 and V is TRBV19, with D possibly being TRBD1 (6 bases). V was shortened by 7 bases and J by 2 bases, with 14 bases between the two germline ends. This CDR3 has 14 residues. Per germline, CDR1 LNHDA and CDR2 SQIVND (reference sequence).